This T cell receptor beta chain came from a study of human T cells and chemical hapten exposure. Study summary: A roughly 2 cm by roughly 2 cm inner upper arm patch received 2% DPC for sensitization.

This clonotype was found a few times. The antigen is unknown. Authors' analysis steps: TCRs per sample had a median of approximately 96,000 and ranged from about 20,000 to 700,000. TCRdb recomputed calls from the RACE reads with MiXCR, one row per CDR3 protein. TCRdb, rather than the study authors, made the V and J calls. The sample includes approximately 89,000 distinct CDR3 sequences, about a tenth of them seen just once. Trimming pared 1 base from V and 1 base from J, leaving 11 bases between. The CDR3 runs 15 residues. As for time point: patch test 2, 6 weeks after DPC sensitization. Treatment reported: therapeutic diphenylcyclopropenone sensitization with weekly scalp DPC. The study's findings and limits: Because they had alopecia, donors may respond immunologically unlike healthy people. TCRs at a frequency above 1 in 1000 stayed unchanged with DPC sensitization.

The clonotype comes from a woman aged 30 to 39 with alopecia areata. Some clones in this sample may be carry-over from other donors' samples. This sample comprised whole blood, obtained in connection with sensitization to the hapten diphenylcyclopropenone (DPC). This chain connects TRBV12-3 or TRBV12-4 to TRBJ2-7; D possibly uses TRBD1 or TRBD2 (5 bases each). Here the CDR3 reads CASSLGGTPSYEQYF. The DNA for the CDR3 is TGTGCCAGCAGTTTAGGGGGGACGCCTTCCTACGAGCAGTACTTC.